The T cell receptor beta chain under discussion was sequenced for a study of T cell responses to AZD1222 COVID-19 vaccine. This clone appeared once. This table comes from immunoSEQ multiplex PCR, and its TCRdb copy is limited to in-frame clones, with some not included. Counted here are around 97,000 clones, 75% to 90% occurring once; the ten biggest clones make up approximately 22%. The CDR3 consists of 15 residues. V was shortened by 0 bases and J by 7 bases, with 15 bases between the two germline ends. From germline, CDR1 is LGHNA and CDR2 YSLEER. This chain joins TRBV4-3 and TRBJ2-5; D remains ambiguous. The sequenced sample was peripheral blood, obtained on day 0 of AZD1222 vaccination. The clonotype originates from an adult in good health. The CDR3, as DNA: TGCGCCAGCAGCCAAGATGCGACTTCGGTGGGGACCCAGTACTTC. Its translation: CASSQDATSVGTQYF.